These 13 T cell receptor beta chains share one sample of origin, sequenced in a study of blood T cell repertoires in COVID-19. Here immunoSEQ multiplex PCR was the method, and the copy in TCRdb shows in-frame clones only, minus some. Among roughly 250,000 clones listed, roughly 77% were seen once. Sequencing input: peripheral blood. Receptors originate from an elderly woman with acute or convalescent COVID-19.

This sequence joins TRBV4-1 and TRBJ2-1, with TRBD2 matching over 12 bases. The V gene's germline CDR1 is MGHRA and CDR2 YSYEKL. Germline trimming cut 1 base from V and 2 bases from J; bases unmatched to any gene: 9. This CDR3 is built from 19 residues. CDR3 sequence reads: CASSQVDLGLAGTYNEQFF. DNA for the CDR3: TGCGCCAGCAGCCAAGTGGACCTGGGACTAGCGGGCACCTACAATGAGCAGTTCTTC.

This chain joins TRBV4-1 and TRBJ1-1; D might be TRBD1 (5 bases). The CDR3 is made up of 13 amino acids. The V end lost 4 bases, the J end lost 10 bases, and 16 bases lay between the germline ends. Germline V lookup: CDR1 MGHRA, CDR2 YSYEKL. CDR3 DNA sequence: TGCGCCAGCAGCCCCCAACTCCAGGGTACAGCTTTCTTT. Protein: CASSPQLQGTAFF.

The gene calls are TRBV3-1 (or the pseudogene TRBV3-2) and TRBJ2-1; maybe TRBD2 (6 bases). CDR1 LGHDT and CDR2 YNNKEL come from the germline V gene (reference sequence). The CDR3 consists of 15 residues. V lost 3 bases and J lost 2, with 11 bases in between. CDR3 sequence: CASSHQGGTYNEQFF. The CDR3 nucleotides read TGTGCCAGCAGCCACCAGGGAGGAACCTACAATGAGCAGTTCTTC.

The CDR3 region has the DNA TGTGCCAGCAGCTTCGGGGCAGGGGATGGCTACACCTTC. It specifies CASSFGAGDGYTF. This sequence joins TRBV7-2 and TRBJ1-2; D perhaps matches TRBD1 (6 bases). Trimming took off 3 bases at V and 6 bases at J, with 11 bases between the two ends. Per the germline V gene, CDR1 is SGHTA and CDR2 is FQGNSA. The CDR3 is made up of 13 amino acids.

V usage is TRBV11-3 and J usage is TRBJ1-1, with D possibly matching TRBD1 (5 bases). CDR3 length: 16 residues. Looked up from germline, CDR1 is SGHNT and CDR2 is YENEEA. V lost 0 bases and J lost 5, with 16 bases in between. The CDR3 bases are TGTGCCAGCAGCTTAGACGGGGGGAAAGAATGGACTGAAGCTTTCTTT. Translation: CASSLDGGKEWTEAFF.

Only one count was recorded for this clone. The rearrangement links TRBV29-1 to TRBJ1-5; D is uncertain. The germline gives CDR1 SQVTM, CDR2 ANQGSEA. The CDR3 is made up of 14 amino acids. V was clipped by 4 bases and J by 9 bases, with 19 bases between them. DNA of the CDR3: TGCAGCGTTGTGGTGGCAGCGAATCCTGGGCCCCAGCATTTT. As protein: CSVVVAANPGPQHF.

The gene calls are TRBV18 and TRBJ1-3; D is perhaps TRBD1 (6 bases). The germline V gene encodes CDR1 KGHSH and CDR2 LQKENI. The CDR3 has 16 amino acids. Between the trimmed V and J ends, which lost 2 bases and 0 bases, there was a span of 11 bases. As DNA, the CDR3 is TGTGCCAGCTCACCAGCAGGGGCAAGCTCTGGAAACACCATATATTTT. The encoded protein is CASSPAGASSGNTIYF.

This clone was recorded at least ten times. The chain recombines TRBV5-4 with TRBJ2-7; 11 bases are shared with TRBD2. This CDR3 comprises 16 residues. CDR1 SGHNT and CDR2 YYREEE come from the germline V gene (reference sequence). The J segment lost 1 base and the V segment lost 3 bases, leaving 6 bases of the junction unmatched. The CDR3: CASSSIAGGLSYEQYF. The CDR3 DNA is TGTGCCAGCAGCTCTATAGCGGGAGGGCTTTCCTACGAGCAGTACTTC.

The DNA for the CDR3 is TGTGCCAGCAGAGAACGGGGACAGACCAAAAACATTCAGTACTTC. This translates into CASRERGQTKNIQYF. The chain links TRBV28 to TRBJ2-4; 7 bases align to TRBD1. The J segment lost 2 bases and the V segment lost 6 bases, leaving 7 bases of the junction unmatched. The CDR3 is 15 residues long. Germline-derived CDR1 and CDR2 are MDHEN and SYDVKM.

The gene calls are TRBV6-2 or TRBV6-3 and TRBJ1-6, with 7 bases fitting TRBD1. The junction had 2 bases not matched to a gene; V was cut back by 5 bases and J by 4 bases. Germline V gene data show CDR1 as MNHEY and CDR2 as SVGEGT. This CDR3 region has 14 residues. The CDR3 DNA reads as TGTGCCAGCAGTCTGACAGGGTATAATTCACCCCTCCACTTT. Its translation: CASSLTGYNSPLHF.

V usage is TRBV7-2 and J usage is TRBJ2-5; 11 bases line up with TRBD2. Germline V lookup: CDR1 SGHTA, CDR2 FQGNSA. V lost 9 bases, J lost 4 bases, and 7 bases stayed unmatched. CDR3 length equals 14 residues. The CDR3 nucleotides are TGTGCCAGTCGTAGCGGGGGGGCGAGAGAGACCCAGTACTTC. This translates into CASRSGGARETQYF.

The chain recombines TRBV6-5 with TRBJ1-4, with a possible D match to TRBD1 (5 bases). Germline V gene data show CDR1 as MNHEY and CDR2 as SVGAGI. V gave up 5 bases and J gave up 8 bases, with 15 bases separating them. This CDR3 has 14 amino acids. The CDR3 is CASSPRGGLEKLFF. CDR3 nucleotide sequence: TGTGCCAGCAGTCCCCGTGGGGGGTTGGAAAAACTGTTTTTT.

V and J are TRBV7-2 and TRBJ2-5; TRBD2 matches at 7 bases. This CDR3 region has 16 residues. The V gene end was trimmed by 0 bases and the J gene end by 7 bases; junction bases not matched to a gene: 11. Germline CDR1 and CDR2: SGHTA and FQGNSA. CDR3 nucleotide sequence: TGTGCCAGCAGCTTAGCGCGGGGTGATTCGGGAGGGACCCAGTACTTC. Protein sequence: CASSLARGDSGGTQYF.